Sequencing of this T cell receptor beta chain was carried out in a study of tumor and adjacent non-tumor tissue in lung cancer (dated by TCRdb to 2016 to 2018). Context from the whole study: By cancer type, the cohort comprised approximately twelve adenocarcinoma patients, a couple of squamous cell carcinoma patients and 1 small cell lung cancer patient. Bulk TCRbeta repertoires were compared between lung tumor tissue and matched distant non-tumor lung tissue obtained from 15 lung cancer patients. In total, sequencing yielded 125,075,908 productive TCRbeta reads, which works out to an average of approximately 4.2 million reads per sample. Ages among the roughly 15 patients ranged from roughly 30 to 85 years, there were about ten men and 5 women, and disease was at TNM stage I to III. Over 25 paired specimens, one tumor and one normal lung sample per patient, were profiled by TCRbeta CDR3 sequencing. General conclusions and limits of the study: Because peripheral blood was not sequenced, the blood TCRbeta repertoires of the lung cancer patients in the study went unexamined. A significantly larger cumulative share of the repertoire was made up by the top 100 clones in normal lung than in tumor tissue. Only roughly 16 patients were in the cohort, and the authors stated that larger samples and more detailed clinical data are needed. Neither the sequencing platform nor unique molecular identifiers are named or mentioned anywhere in the methods. Tumor tissue showed significantly greater TCR diversity (inverse Simpson) than normal lung tissue (about 410 vs 180, P = 0.0075, Mann-Whitney U test). TCR diversity was significantly higher in younger patients, and greater tumor TCR diversity was associated with shorter overall survival and shorter disease-free survival.

RNA was isolated from bulk, unsorted tissue, and RNA quality was assessed with a NanoDrop ND-1000 and an Agilent 2100. The normal lung samples consisted of distant non-tumor tissue collected more than 3 cm from the tumor edge. Newly diagnosed lung cancer patients without prior chemotherapy who had been admitted for thoracic surgery in China between August and November 2014 were enrolled as donors. Patients with previous radiotherapy or chemotherapy, or with another concurrent cancer, were excluded from the study. Pieces of surgical tissue measuring about 1-2.1 cm3 were kept in RNAlater solution and held at -80 degrees C until needed. The CDR3 covers 16 residues, taking in both the cysteine and the phenylalanine. Solely the CDR3 DNA is kept, with 48 bases framed from the first base. Based on the germline V gene, the CDR1 and CDR2 sequences are MNHEY and SVGAGI. Library preparation was by multiplex PCR. The run used an Illumina HiSeq 2500. TCRbeta libraries were constructed through three rounds of nested PCR with primers (Table S4) according to protocols modified from ARM-PCR. Before sequencing, PCR products of 200-500 bp were cut from the gel and purified using the QIAquick gel extraction kit. Concerning the study's data processing: Reads were cleaned using Trimmomatic, were merged into complete CDR3 sequences using FLASH, and were assigned to V(D)J germline segments using MiTCR. Clonal diversity was calculated as the inverse Simpson's index using VDJtools. In-frame sequences lacking a premature stop codon were counted as productive reads. The public reads were reanalyzed by TCRdb: fastp trimming at Q25, MiXCR alignment, in-frame beta chains only. Each CDR3 protein appears once, grouped with its most common genes and DNA. TCRdb's processing, not the study's, gives the V and J calls here. For this sample there are around 39,000 distinct CDR3 sequences; less than 65% appear just once. The ten largest clones capture under 50% of the sample.

This clonotype was seen a single time. There is no known antigen for this receptor. One end of the junction does not line up with germline, which may come from a read error. The sequence links TRBV6-5 to TRBJ1-4, and perhaps TRBD1 as D gene, on 6 matching bases. Material for sequencing was distant non-tumor lung tissue. The source of this sequence is a man aged 45-65 years with non-small cell lung cancer. The CDR3 region: CANSYRPGTWNEKLFF. The bases read TGTGCCAACAGTTATCGCCCCGGGACATGGAATGAAAAACTGTTTTTT.